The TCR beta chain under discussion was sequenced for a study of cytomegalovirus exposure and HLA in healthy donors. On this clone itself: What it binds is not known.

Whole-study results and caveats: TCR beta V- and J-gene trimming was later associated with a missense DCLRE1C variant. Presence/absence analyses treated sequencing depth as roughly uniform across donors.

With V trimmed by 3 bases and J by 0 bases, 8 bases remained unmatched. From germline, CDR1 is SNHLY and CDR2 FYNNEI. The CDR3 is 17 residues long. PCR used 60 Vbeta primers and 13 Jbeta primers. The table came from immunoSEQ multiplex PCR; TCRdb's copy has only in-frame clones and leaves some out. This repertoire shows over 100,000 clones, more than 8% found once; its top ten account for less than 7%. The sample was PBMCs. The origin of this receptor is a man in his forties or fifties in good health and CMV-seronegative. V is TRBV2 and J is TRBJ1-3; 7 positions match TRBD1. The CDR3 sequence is CASSEMIRDSSGNTIYF. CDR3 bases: TGTGCCAGCAGTGAGATGATTCGGGACAGCTCTGGAAACACCATATATTTT.